This T cell receptor (beta chain) was captured in a study of response to subunit inactivated influenza vaccine (dated 2018 in TCRdb). Concerning the study at large: The study used deep quantitative T cell receptor repertoire profiling to track responses to a trivalent subunit inactivated influenza vaccine.

The library was generated by RT-PCR. Instrument on record: Illumina HiSeq 2500. Through fastp at Q25 and MiXCR, TCRdb rebuilt clones from the public reads, retaining in-frame beta chains. Entries are consolidated by CDR3 protein sequence, retaining the most common genes and DNA. In all, the sample holds over 150,000 distinct CDR3 sequences, and approximately 8.7% of those were seen once. The biggest ten clones account for roughly 10% of the sample. In its sample, this clonotype was seen many times. The target of this receptor is not known. Base qualities are missing; no much larger clone stands one base away. V and J are truncated by 2 bases and 3 bases respectively, leaving an intervening sequence of 14 bases. The CDR3 holds 16 amino acids from the cysteine to the phenylalanine. Left in the record is the CDR3 DNA by itself, 48 bases read in frame from the first base. The research as a whole found: The authors suggested that each seasonal influenza vaccination may recruit only a limited number of new T cells.

This clonotype was sampled from a man in his fifties or sixties who received an inactivated influenza vaccine. Donor details come from another sample of the same person, matched by shared clones. The input for sequencing was non-naive T cells sorted from PBMCs, taken on the day of vaccination. Read against the paper, the sample's cell subset or site label means: memory T cell fraction. The chain is encoded by TRBV12-3 or TRBV12-4 joined to TRBJ2-1; TRBD1 could be the D gene, as 6 bases match. The nucleotides are TGTGCCAGCAGTTTAATCTGGGGGCGGATCTACAATGAGCAGTTCTTC. Translated, this gives CASSLIWGRIYNEQFF.